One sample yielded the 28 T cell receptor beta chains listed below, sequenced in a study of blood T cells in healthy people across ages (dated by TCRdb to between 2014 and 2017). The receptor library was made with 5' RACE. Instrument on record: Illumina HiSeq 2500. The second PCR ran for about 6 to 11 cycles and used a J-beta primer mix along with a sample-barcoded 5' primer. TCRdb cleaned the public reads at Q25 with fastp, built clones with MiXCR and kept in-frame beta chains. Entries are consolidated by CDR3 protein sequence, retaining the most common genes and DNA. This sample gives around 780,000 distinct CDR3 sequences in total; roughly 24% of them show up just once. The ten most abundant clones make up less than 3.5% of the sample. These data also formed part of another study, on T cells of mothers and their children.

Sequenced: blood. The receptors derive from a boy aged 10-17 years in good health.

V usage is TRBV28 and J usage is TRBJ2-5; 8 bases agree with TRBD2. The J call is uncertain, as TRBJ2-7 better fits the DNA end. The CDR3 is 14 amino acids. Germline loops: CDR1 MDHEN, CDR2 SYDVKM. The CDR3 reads CASSNSGADYEQYF. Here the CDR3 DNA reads TGTGCCAGCTCTAATAGCGGGGCAGACTACGAGCAGTACTTC.

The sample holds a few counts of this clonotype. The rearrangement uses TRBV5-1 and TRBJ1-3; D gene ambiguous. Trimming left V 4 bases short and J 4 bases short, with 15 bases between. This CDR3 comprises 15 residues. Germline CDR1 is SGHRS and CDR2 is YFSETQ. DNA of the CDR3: TGCGCCAGCAGCGAAGGCCTCGGTCTGGGAAACACCATATATTTT. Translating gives CASSEGLGLGNTIYF. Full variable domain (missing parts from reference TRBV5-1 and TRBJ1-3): KAGVTQTPRYLIKTRGQQVTLSCSPISGHRSVSWYQQTPGQGLQFLFEYFSETQRNKGNFPGRFSGRQFSNSRSEMNVSTLELGDSALYLCASSEGLGLGNTIYFGEGSWLTVV.

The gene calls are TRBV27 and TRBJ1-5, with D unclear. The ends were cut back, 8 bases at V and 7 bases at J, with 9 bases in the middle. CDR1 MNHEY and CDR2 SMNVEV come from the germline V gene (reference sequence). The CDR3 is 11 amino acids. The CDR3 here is CASGFQQPQHF. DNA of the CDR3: TGTGCCAGCGGCTTCCAACAGCCCCAGCATTTT.

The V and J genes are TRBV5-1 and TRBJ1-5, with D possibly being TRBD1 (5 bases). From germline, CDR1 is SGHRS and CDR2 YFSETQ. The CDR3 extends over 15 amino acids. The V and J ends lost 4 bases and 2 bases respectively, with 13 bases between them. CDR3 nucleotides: TGCGCCAGCAGCCCGGGAATGGGGGGCAATCAGCCCCAGCATTTT. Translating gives CASSPGMGGNQPQHF.

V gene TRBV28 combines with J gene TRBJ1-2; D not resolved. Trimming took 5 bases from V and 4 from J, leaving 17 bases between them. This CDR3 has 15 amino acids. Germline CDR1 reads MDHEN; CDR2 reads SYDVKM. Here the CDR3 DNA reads TGTGCCAGCAGTCTCCGGGAGGTTTTTTCCTATGGCTACACCTTC. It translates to CASSLREVFSYGYTF.

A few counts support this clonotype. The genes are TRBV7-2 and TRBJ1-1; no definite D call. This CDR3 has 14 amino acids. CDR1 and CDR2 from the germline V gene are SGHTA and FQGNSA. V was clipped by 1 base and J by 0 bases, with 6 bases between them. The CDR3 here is CASSLVTVNTEAFF. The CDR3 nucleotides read TGTGCCAGCAGCTTAGTGACGGTGAACACTGAAGCTTTCTTT.

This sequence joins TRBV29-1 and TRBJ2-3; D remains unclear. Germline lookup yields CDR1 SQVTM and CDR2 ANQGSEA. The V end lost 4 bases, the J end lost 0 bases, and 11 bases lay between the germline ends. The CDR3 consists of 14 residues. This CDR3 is CSVGADSSTDTQYF. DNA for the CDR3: TGCAGCGTTGGAGCTGATTCTAGCACAGATACGCAGTATTTT.

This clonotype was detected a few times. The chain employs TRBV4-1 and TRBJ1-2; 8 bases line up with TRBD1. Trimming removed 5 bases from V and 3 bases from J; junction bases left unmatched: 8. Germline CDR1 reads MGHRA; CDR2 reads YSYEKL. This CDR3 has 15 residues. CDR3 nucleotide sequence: TGCGCCAGCAGCACCGGCGGACAGGGCTACTATGGCTACACCTTC. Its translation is CASSTGGQGYYGYTF.

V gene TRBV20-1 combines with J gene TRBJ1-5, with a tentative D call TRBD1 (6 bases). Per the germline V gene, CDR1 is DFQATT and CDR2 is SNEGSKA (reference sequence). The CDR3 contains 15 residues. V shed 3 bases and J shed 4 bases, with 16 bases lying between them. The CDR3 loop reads CSARYGGSGNQPQHF. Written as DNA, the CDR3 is TGCAGTGCTAGGTACGGGGGCAGCGGTAATCAGCCCCAGCATTTT.

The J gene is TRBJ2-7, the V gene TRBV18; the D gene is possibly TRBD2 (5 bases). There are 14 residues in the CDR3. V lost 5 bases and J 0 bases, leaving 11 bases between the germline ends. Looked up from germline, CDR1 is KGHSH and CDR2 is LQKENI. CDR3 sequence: CASSAAASSYEQYF. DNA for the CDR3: TGTGCCAGCTCAGCAGCGGCAAGCTCCTACGAGCAGTACTTC.

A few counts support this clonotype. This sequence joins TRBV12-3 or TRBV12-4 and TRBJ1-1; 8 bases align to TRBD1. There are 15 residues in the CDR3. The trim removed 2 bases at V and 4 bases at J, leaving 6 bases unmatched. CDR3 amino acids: CASSLQGALGTEAFF. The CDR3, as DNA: TGTGCCAGCAGTTTACAGGGGGCCCTGGGCACTGAAGCTTTCTTT.

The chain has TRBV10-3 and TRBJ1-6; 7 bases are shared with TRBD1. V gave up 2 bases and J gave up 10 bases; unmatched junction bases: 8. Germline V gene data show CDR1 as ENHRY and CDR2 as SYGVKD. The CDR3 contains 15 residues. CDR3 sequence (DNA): TGTGCCATCAGTGAGGCCACAGGGGAGCGGTCACCCCTCCACTTT. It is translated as CAISEATGERSPLHF.

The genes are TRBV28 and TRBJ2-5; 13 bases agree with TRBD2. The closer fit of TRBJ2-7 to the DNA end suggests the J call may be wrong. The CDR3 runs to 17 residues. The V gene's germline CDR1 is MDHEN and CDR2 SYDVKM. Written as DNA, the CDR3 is TGTGCCAGCAGTTTTGGGACTAGCGGGGAATTCTCCTACGAGCAGTACTTC. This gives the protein CASSFGTSGEFSYEQYF.

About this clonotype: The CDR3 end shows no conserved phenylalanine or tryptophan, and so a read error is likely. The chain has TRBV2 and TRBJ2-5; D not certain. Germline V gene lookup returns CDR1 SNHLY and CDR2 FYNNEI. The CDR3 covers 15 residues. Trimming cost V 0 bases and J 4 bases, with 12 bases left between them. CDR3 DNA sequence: TGTGCCAGCAGTGAAGCGCTTGGCAGAGGAGAGACCCAGTACCTC. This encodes CASSEALGRGETQYL.

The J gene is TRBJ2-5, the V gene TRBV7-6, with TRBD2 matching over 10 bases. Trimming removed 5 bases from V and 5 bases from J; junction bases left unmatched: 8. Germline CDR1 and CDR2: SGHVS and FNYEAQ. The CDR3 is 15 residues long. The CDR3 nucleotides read TGTGCCAGCAGCGGGTCTAGCGGGGGTTGGGAGACCCAGTACTTC. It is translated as CASSGSSGGWETQYF.

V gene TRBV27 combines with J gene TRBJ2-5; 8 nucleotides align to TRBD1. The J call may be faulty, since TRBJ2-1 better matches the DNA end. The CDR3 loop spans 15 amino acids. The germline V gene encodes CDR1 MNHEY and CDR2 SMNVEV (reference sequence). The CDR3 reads CASSSPGTGNNEQFF. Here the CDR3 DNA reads TGTGCCAGCAGCTCTCCCGGGACAGGAAACAATGAGCAGTTCTTC.

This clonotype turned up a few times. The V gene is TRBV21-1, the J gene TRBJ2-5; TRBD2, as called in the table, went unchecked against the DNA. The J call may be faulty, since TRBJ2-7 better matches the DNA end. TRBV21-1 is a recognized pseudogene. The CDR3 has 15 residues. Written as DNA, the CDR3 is TGTGCCAGCAGCATCTTGAGCGGCCGGTCCTACGAGCAGTACTTC. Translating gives CASSILSGRSYEQYF.

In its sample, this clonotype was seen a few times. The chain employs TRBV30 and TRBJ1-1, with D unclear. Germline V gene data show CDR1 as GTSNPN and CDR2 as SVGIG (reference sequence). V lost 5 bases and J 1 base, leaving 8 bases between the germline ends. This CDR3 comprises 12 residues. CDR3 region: CAWGEQNTEAFF. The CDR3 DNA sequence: TGTGCCTGGGGAGAGCAGAACACTGAAGCTTTCTTT. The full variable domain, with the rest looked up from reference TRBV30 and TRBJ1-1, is SQTIHQWPATLVQPVGSPLSLECTVEGTSNPNLYWYRQAAGRGLQLLFYSVGIGQISSEVPQNLSASRPQDRQFILSSKKLLLSDSGFYLCAWGEQNTEAFFGQGTRLTVV.

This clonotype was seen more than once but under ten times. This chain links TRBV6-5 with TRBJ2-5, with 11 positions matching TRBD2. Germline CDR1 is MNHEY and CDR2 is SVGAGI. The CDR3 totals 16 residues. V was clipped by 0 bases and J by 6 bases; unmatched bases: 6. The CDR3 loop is CASSYSGLAGGQTQYF. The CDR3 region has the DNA TGTGCCAGCAGTTACTCGGGGCTAGCGGGGGGACAGACCCAGTACTTC.

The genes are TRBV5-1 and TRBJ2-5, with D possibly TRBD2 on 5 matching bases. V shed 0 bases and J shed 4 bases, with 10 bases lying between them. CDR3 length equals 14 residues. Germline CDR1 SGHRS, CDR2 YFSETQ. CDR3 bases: TGCGCCAGCAGCTTGGGGCTCCGGGGAGAGACCCAGTACTTC. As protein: CASSLGLRGETQYF.

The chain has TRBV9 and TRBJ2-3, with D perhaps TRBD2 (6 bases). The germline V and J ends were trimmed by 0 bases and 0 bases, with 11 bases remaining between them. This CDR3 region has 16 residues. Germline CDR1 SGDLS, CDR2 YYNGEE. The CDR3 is CASSVATGASTDTQYF. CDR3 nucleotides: TGTGCCAGCAGCGTAGCTACGGGAGCAAGCACAGATACGCAGTATTTT.

CDR3 DNA: TGTGCCAGCAGTTTGGGATCGGTTCTGGGACAAGGGCAGGGCGAGCAGTACTTC. It translates to CASSLGSVLGQGQGEQYF. The chain has TRBV12-3 or TRBV12-4 and TRBJ2-7, with a tentative D call TRBD1 (6 bases). The germline V and J ends were trimmed by 3 bases and 6 bases, with 27 bases remaining between them. This CDR3 comprises 18 residues.

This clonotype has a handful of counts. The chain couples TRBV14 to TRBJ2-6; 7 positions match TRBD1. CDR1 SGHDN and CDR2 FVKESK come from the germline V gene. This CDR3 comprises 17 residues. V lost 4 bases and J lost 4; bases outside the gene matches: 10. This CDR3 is CASSPARQGPGANVLTF. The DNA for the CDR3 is TGTGCCAGCAGCCCAGCCCGACAGGGCCCGGGGGCCAACGTCCTGACTTTC.

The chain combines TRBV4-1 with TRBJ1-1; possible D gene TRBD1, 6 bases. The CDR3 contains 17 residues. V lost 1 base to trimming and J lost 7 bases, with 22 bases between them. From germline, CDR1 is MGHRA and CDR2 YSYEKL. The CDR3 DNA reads TGCGCCAGCAGCCAAGTCGGGGGGCCCAAGGGGCTGGGTGAAGCTTTCTTT. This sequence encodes CASSQVGGPKGLGEAFF.

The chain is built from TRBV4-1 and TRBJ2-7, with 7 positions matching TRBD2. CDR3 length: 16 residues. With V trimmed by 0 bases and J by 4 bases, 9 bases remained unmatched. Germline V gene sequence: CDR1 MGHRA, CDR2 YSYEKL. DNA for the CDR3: TGCGCCAGCAGCCAAGATAAGGCTAGCGGACAATACGAGCAGTACTTC. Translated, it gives CASSQDKASGQYEQYF.

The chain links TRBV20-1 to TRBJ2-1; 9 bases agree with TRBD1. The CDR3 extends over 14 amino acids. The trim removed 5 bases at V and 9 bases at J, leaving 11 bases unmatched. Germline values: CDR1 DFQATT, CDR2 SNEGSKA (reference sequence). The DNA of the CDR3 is TGCAGTGCTCTAAACAGGGGGCGAGGGGCTGAGCAGTTCTTC. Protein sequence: CSALNRGRGAEQFF.

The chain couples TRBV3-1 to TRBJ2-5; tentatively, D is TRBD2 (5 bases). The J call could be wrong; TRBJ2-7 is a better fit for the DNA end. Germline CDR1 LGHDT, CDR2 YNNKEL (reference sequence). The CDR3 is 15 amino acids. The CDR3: CASSQGRLAFNEQYF. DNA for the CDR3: TGTGCCAGCAGCCAAGGGCGCCTAGCTTTCAACGAGCAGTACTTC.

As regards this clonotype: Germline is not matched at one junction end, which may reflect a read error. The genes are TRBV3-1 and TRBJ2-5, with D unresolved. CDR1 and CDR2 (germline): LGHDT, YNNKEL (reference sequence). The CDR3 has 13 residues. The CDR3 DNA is TGTGCCAGCAGCCAGGCGGAACAAGGGACCCAGTACTTC. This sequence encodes CASSQAEQGTQYF.